These 3 T cell receptor beta chains were sequenced from one sample in a study of CD8 T cells in Susac syndrome (dated by TCRdb to between 2018 and 2021). The library was prepared using the immunoSEQ multiplex PCR assay. RNA was extracted with the RNeasy kit and about 0.45 to 1 ug was reverse transcribed using random hexamers. TCRdb took the public reads, trimmed them with fastp at Q25, ran MiXCR for clone calling and kept in-frame beta chains. Rows merge per CDR3 protein into single entries with the most common DNA and genes. Here the sample has about 160,000 distinct CDR3 sequences; roughly 95% occur a single time. The ten largest clones capture 0.12% of the sample. The sequenced sample was CD4+ T cells from PBMCs. Receptors were obtained from a human donor with Susac syndrome.

This chain links TRBV28 with TRBJ2-7, with 15 bases lining up with TRBD2. The trim removed 5 bases at V and 5 bases at J, leaving 4 bases unmatched. There are 15 residues in the CDR3. CDR1 is MDHEN, CDR2 SYDVKM, per germline. The CDR3 protein is CASSQGTSGRNEQYF. In DNA, the CDR3 is TGTGCCAGCAGTCAGGGGACTAGCGGGAGGAACGAGCAGTACTTC. Supplemented by reference TRBV28 and TRBJ2-7, the full variable domain reads DVKVTQSSRYLVKRTGEKVFLECVQDMDHENMFWYRQDPGLGLRLIYFSYDVKMKEKGDIPEGYSVSREKKERFSLILESASTNQTSMYLCASSQGTSGRNEQYFGPGTRLTVT.

This chain connects TRBV11-2 to TRBJ1-2; possibly TRBD1 for D (5 bases). V dropped 0 bases and J dropped 8 bases, with 16 bases sitting between them. In germline, CDR1 is SGHAT, CDR2 FQNNGV. CDR3 length: 15 residues. The CDR3 loop reads CASSLENRGIGGYTF. Written as DNA, the CDR3 is TGTGCCAGCAGCTTAGAGAACCGGGGCATCGGGGGCTACACCTTC.

V and J are TRBV27 and TRBJ2-3, with a weak D call TRBD1 (5 bases). V was clipped by 4 bases and J by 8 bases, with 16 bases between them. Germline CDR1 and CDR2: MNHEY and SMNVEV (reference sequence). This CDR3 spans 14 amino acids. The CDR3 DNA follows: TGTGCCAGCAGTTCAGGGTTTTTCACGGGTACGCAGTATTTT. Amino acid sequence: CASSSGFFTGTQYF.